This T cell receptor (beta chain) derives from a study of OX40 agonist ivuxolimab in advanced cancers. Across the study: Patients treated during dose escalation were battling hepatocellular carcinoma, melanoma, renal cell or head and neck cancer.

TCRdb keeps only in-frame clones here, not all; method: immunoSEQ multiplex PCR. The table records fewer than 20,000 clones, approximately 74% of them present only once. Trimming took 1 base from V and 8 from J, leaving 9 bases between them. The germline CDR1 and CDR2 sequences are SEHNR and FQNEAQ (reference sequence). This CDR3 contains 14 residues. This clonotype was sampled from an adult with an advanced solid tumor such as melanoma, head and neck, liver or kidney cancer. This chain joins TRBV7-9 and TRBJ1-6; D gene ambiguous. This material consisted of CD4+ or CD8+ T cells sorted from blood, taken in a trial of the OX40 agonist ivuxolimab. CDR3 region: CASSLGYMDSPLHF. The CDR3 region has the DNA TGTGCCAGCAGCTTAGGGTACATGGATTCACCCCTCCACTTT.